The entry below describes one TCR beta chain. Only in-frame clones appear in the TCRdb table, and some are missing; sequencing was by immunoSEQ multiplex PCR. The sample lists approximately 170,000 clones; almost 85% were seen once. This entry comes from a study of cytomegalovirus exposure and HLA in healthy donors. Study as a whole: In a later analysis, it was reported that the roughly 120 validation repertoires had been produced on the same platform as the 600 to 850 repertoires belonging to the first cohort.

The specimen sequenced was PBMCs. The receptor comes from a man between 25 and 39 years old in good health and CMV-seropositive.

CDR3 in DNA: TGTGCCAGCAGCCCCGGGACTAGCGCGCACAATGAGCAGTTCTTC. It is translated as CASSPGTSAHNEQFF. The chain joins TRBV11-2 to TRBJ2-1; 10 bases fit TRBD2. Germline values: CDR1 SGHAT, CDR2 FQNNGV. This CDR3 contains 15 residues. V lost 5 bases to trimming and J lost 5 bases; unmatched junction nucleotides: 6.